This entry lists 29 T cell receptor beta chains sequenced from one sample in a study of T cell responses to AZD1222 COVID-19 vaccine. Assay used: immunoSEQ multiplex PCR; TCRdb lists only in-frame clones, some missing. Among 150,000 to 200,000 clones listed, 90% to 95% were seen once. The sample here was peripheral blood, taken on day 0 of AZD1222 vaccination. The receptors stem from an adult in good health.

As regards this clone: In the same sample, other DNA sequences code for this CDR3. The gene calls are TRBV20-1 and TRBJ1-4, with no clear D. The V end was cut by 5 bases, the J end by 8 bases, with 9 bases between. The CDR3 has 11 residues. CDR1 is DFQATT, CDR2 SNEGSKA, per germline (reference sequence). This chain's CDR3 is CSARGEEKLFF. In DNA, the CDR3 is TGCAGTGCTCGGGGAGAGGAAAAACTGTTTTTT.

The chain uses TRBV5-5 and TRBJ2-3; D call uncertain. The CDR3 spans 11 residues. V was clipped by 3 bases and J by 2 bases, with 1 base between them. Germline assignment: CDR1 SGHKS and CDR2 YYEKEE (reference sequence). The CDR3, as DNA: TGTGCCAGCAGCTCCACAGATACGCAGTATTTT. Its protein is CASSSTDTQYF.

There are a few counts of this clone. The CDR3 reads CASSSDENTEAFF. In DNA, the CDR3 is TGCGCCAGCAGCTCGGACGAGAACACTGAAGCTTTCTTT. V is TRBV5-1 and J is TRBJ1-1; D ambiguous. Trimming took off 3 bases at V and 1 base at J, with 7 bases between the two ends. Germline loops: CDR1 SGHRS, CDR2 YFSETQ. The CDR3 is 13 amino acids. Looking up the rest from reference TRBV5-1 and TRBJ1-1 gives the full variable domain: KAGVTQTPRYLIKTRGQQVTLSCSPISGHRSVSWYQQTPGQGLQFLFEYFSETQRNKGNFPGRFSGRQFSNSRSEMNVSTLELGDSALYLCASSSDENTEAFFGQGTRLTVV.

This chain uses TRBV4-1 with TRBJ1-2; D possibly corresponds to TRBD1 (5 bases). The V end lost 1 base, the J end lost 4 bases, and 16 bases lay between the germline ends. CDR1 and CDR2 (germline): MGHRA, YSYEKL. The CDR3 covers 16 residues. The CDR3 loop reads CASSQARQWDGYGYTF. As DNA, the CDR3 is TGCGCCAGCAGCCAAGCCAGACAGTGGGACGGCTATGGCTACACCTTC.

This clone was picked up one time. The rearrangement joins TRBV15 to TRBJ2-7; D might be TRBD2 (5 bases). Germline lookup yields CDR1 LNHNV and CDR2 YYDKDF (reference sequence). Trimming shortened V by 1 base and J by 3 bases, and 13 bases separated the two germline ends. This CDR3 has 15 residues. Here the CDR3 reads CATSRARGGVYEQYF. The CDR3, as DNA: TGTGCCACCAGCAGAGCTCGGGGTGGTGTCTACGAGCAGTACTTC.

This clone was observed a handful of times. The CDR3 nucleotides are TGTGCCAGCAGTGACGCAGGGGGCTTGAACGAGCAGTACTTC. It is translated as CASSDAGGLNEQYF. The chain recombines TRBV2 with TRBJ2-7; 8 bases are shared with TRBD1. The CDR3 contains 14 residues. After removal of 3 bases from V and 5 bases from J, the junction contained 6 bases not matched to a gene. Germline CDR1 and CDR2: SNHLY and FYNNEI.

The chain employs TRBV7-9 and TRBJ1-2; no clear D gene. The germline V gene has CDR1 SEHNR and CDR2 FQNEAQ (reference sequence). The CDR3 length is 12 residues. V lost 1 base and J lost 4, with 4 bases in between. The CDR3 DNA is TGTGCCAGCAGCTTAGATTCCTATGGCTACACCTTC. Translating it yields CASSLDSYGYTF.

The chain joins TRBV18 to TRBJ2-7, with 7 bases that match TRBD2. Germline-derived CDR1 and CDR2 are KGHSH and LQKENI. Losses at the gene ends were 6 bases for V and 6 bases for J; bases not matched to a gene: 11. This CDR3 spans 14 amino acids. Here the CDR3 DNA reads TGTGCCAGCTCGCAGACTAGCACGACGCGCGAGCAGTACTTC. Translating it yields CASSQTSTTREQYF.

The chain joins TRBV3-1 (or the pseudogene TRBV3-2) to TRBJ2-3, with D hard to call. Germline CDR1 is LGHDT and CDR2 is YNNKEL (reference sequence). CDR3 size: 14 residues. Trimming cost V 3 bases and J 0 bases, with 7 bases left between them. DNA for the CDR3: TGTGCCAGCAGCCATCAGGCTAGCACAGATACGCAGTATTTT. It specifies CASSHQASTDTQYF.

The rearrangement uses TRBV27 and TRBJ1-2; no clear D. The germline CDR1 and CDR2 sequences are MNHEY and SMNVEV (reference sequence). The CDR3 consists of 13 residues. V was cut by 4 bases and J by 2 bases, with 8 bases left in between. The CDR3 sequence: CASSSRWNYGYTF. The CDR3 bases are TGTGCCAGCAGTTCCCGGTGGAACTATGGCTACACCTTC.

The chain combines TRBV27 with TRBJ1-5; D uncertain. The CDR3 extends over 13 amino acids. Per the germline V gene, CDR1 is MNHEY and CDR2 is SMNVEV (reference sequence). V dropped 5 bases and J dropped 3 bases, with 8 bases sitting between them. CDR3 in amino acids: CASSRAPNQPQHF. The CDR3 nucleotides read TGTGCCAGCAGTCGGGCCCCCAATCAGCCCCAGCATTTT.

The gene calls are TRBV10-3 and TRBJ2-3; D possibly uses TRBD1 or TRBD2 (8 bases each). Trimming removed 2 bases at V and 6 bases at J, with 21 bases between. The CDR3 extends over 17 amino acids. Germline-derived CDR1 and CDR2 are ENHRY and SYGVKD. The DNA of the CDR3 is TGTGCCATCAGTGAGAGCGGGGGACAGGTGGTTGGGGATACGCAGTATTTT. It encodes CAISESGGQVVGDTQYF.

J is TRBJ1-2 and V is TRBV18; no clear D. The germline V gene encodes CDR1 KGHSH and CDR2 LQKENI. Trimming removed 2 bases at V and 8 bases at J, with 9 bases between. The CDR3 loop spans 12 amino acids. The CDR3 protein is CASSPGLEGYTF. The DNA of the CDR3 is TGTGCCAGCTCACCAGGGCTGGAAGGCTACACCTTC.

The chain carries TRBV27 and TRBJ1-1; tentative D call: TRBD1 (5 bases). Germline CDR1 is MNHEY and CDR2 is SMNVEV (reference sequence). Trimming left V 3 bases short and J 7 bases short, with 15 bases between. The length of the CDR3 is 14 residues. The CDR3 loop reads CASSLRGPSIEAFF. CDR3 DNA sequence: TGTGCCAGCAGTTTGAGGGGACCGAGCATTGAAGCTTTCTTT.

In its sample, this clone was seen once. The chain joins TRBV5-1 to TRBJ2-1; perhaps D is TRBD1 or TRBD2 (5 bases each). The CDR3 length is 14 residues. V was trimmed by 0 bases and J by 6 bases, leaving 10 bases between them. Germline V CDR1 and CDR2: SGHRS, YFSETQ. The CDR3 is CASSLAGRGNEQFF. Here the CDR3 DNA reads TGCGCCAGCAGCTTGGCGGGACGGGGCAATGAGCAGTTCTTC.

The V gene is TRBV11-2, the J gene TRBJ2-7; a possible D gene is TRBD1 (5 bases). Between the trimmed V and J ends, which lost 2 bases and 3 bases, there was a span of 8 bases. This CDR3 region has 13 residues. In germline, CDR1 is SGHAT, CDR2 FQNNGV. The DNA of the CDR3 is TGTGCCAGCAGCTTAAGGGGTGTCTACGAGCAGTACTTC. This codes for CASSLRGVYEQYF.

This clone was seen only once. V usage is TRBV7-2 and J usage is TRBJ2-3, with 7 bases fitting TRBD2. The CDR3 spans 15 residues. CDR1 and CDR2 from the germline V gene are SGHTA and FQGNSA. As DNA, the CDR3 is TGTGCGACTCAGCTTCAAGCGGGATTCACAGATACGCAGTATTTT. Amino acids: CATQLQAGFTDTQYF.

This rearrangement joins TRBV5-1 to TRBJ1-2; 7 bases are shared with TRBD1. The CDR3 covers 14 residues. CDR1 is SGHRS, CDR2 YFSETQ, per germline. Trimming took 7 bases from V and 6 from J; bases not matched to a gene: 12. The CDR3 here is CASGNRGESNGYTF. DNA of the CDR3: TGCGCCAGCGGGAACAGGGGAGAAAGTAATGGCTACACCTTC.

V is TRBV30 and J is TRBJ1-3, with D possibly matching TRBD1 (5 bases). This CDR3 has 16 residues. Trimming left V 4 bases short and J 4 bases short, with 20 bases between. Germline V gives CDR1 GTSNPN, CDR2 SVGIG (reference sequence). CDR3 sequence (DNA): TGTGCCTGGACCGATTGGGTGCAGGGCCTAGGAAACACCATATATTTT. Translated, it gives CAWTDWVQGLGNTIYF. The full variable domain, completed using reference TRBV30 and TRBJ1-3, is SQTIHQWPATLVQPVGSPLSLECTVEGTSNPNLYWYRQAAGRGLQLLFYSVGIGQISSEVPQNLSASRPQDRQFILSSKKLLLSDSGFYLCAWTDWVQGLGNTIYFGEGSWLTVV.

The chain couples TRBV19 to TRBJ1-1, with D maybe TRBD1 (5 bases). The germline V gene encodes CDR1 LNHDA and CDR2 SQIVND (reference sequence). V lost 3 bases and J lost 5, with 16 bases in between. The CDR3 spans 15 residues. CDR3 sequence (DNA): TGTGCCAGTAGTATTTCTGGGGCGGATTGGACTGAAGCTTTCTTT. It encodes CASSISGADWTEAFF.

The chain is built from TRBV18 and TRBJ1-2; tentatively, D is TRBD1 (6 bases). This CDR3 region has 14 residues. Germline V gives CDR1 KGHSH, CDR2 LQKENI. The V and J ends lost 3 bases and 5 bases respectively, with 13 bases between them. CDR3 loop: CASSPEAGVYGYTF. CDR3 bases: TGTGCCAGCTCACCGGAGGCAGGGGTATATGGCTACACCTTC.

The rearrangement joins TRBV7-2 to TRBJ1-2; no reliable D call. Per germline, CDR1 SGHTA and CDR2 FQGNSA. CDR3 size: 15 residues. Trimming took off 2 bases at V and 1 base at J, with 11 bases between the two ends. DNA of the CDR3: TGTGCCAGCAGCTTATTCTGGGGAAATAACTATGGCTACACCTTC. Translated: CASSLFWGNNYGYTF.

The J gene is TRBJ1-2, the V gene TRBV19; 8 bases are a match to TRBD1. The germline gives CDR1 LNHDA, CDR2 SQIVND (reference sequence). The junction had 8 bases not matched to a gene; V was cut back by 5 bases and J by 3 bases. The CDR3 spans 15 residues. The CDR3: CASSHIQGQDYGYTF. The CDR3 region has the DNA TGTGCCAGTAGTCATATACAGGGACAGGACTATGGCTACACCTTC.

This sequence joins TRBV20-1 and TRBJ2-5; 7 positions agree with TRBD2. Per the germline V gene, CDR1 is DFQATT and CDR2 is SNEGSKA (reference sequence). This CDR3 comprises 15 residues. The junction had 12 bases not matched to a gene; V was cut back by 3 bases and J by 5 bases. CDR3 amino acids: CSASEGGPLRETQYF. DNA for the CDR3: TGCAGTGCTAGTGAGGGAGGGCCGTTGAGGGAGACCCAGTACTTC.

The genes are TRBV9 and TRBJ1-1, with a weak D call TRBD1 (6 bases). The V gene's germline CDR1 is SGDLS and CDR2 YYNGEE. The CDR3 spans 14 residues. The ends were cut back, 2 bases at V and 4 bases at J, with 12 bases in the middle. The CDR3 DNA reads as TGTGCCAGCAGCGTGGGACTGACAGGCACTGAAGCTTTCTTT. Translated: CASSVGLTGTEAFF.

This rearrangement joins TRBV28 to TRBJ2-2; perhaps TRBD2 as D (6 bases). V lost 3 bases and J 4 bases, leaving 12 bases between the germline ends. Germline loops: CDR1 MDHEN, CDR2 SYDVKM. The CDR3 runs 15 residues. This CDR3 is CASSLWAGSTGELFF. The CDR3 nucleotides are TGTGCCAGCAGTTTGTGGGCGGGGAGCACCGGGGAGCTGTTTTTT.

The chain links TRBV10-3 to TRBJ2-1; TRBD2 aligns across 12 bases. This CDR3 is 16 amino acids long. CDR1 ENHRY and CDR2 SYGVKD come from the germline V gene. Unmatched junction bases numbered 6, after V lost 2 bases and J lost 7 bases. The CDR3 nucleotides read TGTGCCATCAGTGAGAGTATACTAGCGGGAGGAAATGAGCAGTTCTTC. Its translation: CAISESILAGGNEQFF.

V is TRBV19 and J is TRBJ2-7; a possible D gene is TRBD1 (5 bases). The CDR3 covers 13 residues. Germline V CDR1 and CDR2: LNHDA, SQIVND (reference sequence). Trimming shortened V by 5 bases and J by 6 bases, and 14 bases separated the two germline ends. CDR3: CASSETAPSEQYF. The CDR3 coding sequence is TGTGCCAGTAGTGAGACAGCACCAAGCGAGCAGTACTTC.

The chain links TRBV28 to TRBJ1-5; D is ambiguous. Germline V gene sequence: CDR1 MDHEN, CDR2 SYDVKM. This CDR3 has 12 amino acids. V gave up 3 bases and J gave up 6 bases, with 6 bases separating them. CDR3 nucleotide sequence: TGTGCCAGCAGTTTGGACGGTCAGCCCCAGCATTTT. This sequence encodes CASSLDGQPQHF. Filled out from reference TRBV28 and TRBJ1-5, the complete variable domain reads DVKVTQSSRYLVKRTGEKVFLECVQDMDHENMFWYRQDPGLGLRLIYFSYDVKMKEKGDIPEGYSVSREKKERFSLILESASTNQTSMYLCASSLDGQPQHFGDGTRLSIL.